The 24 T cell receptor beta chains listed next were all sequenced from one sample in a study of shared clonotypes between healthy human individuals. Sequenced by immunoSEQ multiplex PCR; TCRdb stores in-frame clones only, minus some. This table has about 1.1 million clones, 70% to 80% appearing once. The source material was memory CD4+ T cells from PBMCs. Subset described: CD45RA-negative fraction. The receptors stem from a man younger than 35 in good health. Some clones in this sample may be carry-over from other donors' samples.

This clone was observed a few times. The V call is TRBV7-2, the J call TRBJ2-5; D is undetermined. The V end lost 0 bases, the J end lost 5 bases, and 4 bases lay between the germline ends. The CDR3 runs 12 residues. Germline V gene lookup returns CDR1 SGHTA and CDR2 FQGNSA. This chain's CDR3 is CASSLAIETQYF. The CDR3 coding sequence is TGTGCCAGCAGCTTAGCGATCGAGACCCAGTACTTC. Together with reference TRBV7-2 and TRBJ2-5, the CDR3 gives the full variable domain: GAGVSQSPSNKVTEKGKDVELRCDPISGHTALYWYRQSLGQGLEFLIYFQGNSAPDKSGLPSDRFSAERTGGSVSTLTIQRTQQEDSAVYLCASSLAIETQYFGPGTRLLVL.

The V and J genes are TRBV5-8 and TRBJ2-5; no reliable D call. CDR1 is SGHTS, CDR2 YDEGEE, per germline. Trimming cost V 7 bases and J 5 bases, with 15 bases left between them. There are 13 residues in the CDR3. CDR3 protein: CASSFPGRETQYF. CDR3 coding DNA: TGTGCCAGCTCCTTTCCCGGAAGGGAGACCCAGTACTTC.

This chain joins TRBV6-5 and TRBJ2-7; 8 bases agree with TRBD1. V lost 6 bases and J lost 7; bases outside the gene matches: 5. Per the germline V gene, CDR1 is MNHEY and CDR2 is SVGAGI. The CDR3 consists of 12 residues. The CDR3 DNA reads TGTGCCAGCAGACACACAGGGGGTGAGCAGTACTTC. Its protein product is CASRHTGGEQYF.

The sample holds one count of this clone. V and J are TRBV19 and TRBJ2-7; the D gene could be TRBD1 or TRBD2 (5 bases each). This CDR3 contains 13 residues. Germline lookup yields CDR1 LNHDA and CDR2 SQIVND (reference sequence). V was pared by 6 bases and J by 2 bases, with 11 bases between. In DNA, the CDR3 is TGTGCCAGTAGACCTAGAGGGGCCTACGAGCAGTACTTC. Protein product: CASRPRGAYEQYF.

V is TRBV27 and J is TRBJ1-4, with D possibly matching TRBD1 (5 bases). The germline gives CDR1 MNHEY, CDR2 SMNVEV (reference sequence). This CDR3 is 14 amino acids long. Trimming cost V 7 bases and J 5 bases, with 14 bases left between them. Here the CDR3 reads CASNRQGENEKLFF. CDR3 bases: TGTGCCAGCAATCGGCAGGGAGAGAATGAAAAACTGTTTTTT.

The rearrangement uses TRBV27 and TRBJ2-1; the D is unclear. Trimming left V 10 bases short and J 14 bases short, with 12 bases between. CDR3 length equals 9 residues. Per the germline V gene, CDR1 is MNHEY and CDR2 is SMNVEV (reference sequence). The DNA of the CDR3 is TGTGCCATCGACCGAATGAAGTTCTTC. It specifies CAIDRMKFF.

On this clone: This sample also contains other DNA sequences that code for the same CDR3. The chain has TRBV7-9 and TRBJ1-3; D not resolved. Trimming shortened V by 3 bases and J by 4 bases, and 4 bases separated the two germline ends. The CDR3 covers 12 residues. Per germline, CDR1 SEHNR and CDR2 FQNEAQ (reference sequence). This chain's CDR3 is CASSFSGNTIYF. CDR3 nucleotides: TGTGCCAGCAGCTTCTCGGGAAACACCATATATTTT.

The chain uses TRBV5-1 and TRBJ2-4; the D is unclear. The CDR3 is made up of 14 amino acids. Trimming took 3 bases from V and 6 from J, leaving 13 bases between them. Germline CDR1 reads SGHRS; CDR2 reads YFSETQ. CDR3 DNA: TGCGCCAGCAGCTCCGGCCCTGTCTCAAACATTCAGTACTTC. The encoded protein is CASSSGPVSNIQYF.

The chain combines TRBV19 with TRBJ1-3; no reliable D call. This CDR3 comprises 14 residues. The germline gives CDR1 LNHDA, CDR2 SQIVND (reference sequence). Trimming shortened V by 7 bases and J by 0 bases, and 10 bases separated the two germline ends. CDR3 bases: TGTGCCAGTATCTCGGGGAGCTCTGGAAACACCATATATTTT. Its translation: CASISGSSGNTIYF.

V usage is TRBV7-3 and J usage is TRBJ2-7, with 9 bases fitting TRBD2. Trimming took 1 base from V and 4 from J; bases not matched to a gene: 5. This CDR3 is 15 amino acids long. Germline V gives CDR1 SGHTA, CDR2 FQGTGA. As DNA, the CDR3 is TGTGCCAGCAGCTTAAGCGCGGGAGGGCGATACGAGCAGTACTTC. It codes for CASSLSAGGRYEQYF. The full variable domain, completed using reference TRBV7-3 and TRBJ2-7, is GAGVSQTPSNKVTEKGKYVELRCDPISGHTALYWYRQSLGQGPEFLIYFQGTGAADDSGLPNDRFFAVRPEGSVSTLKIQRTERGDSAVYLCASSLSAGGRYEQYFGPGTRLTVT.

Worth noting for this clone: The same CDR3 is also encoded by other DNA sequences in this sample. The chain couples TRBV9 to TRBJ2-2; D gene ambiguous. CDR1 and CDR2 from the germline V gene are SGDLS and YYNGEE. Deletions cut 0 bases from V and 4 bases from J, with 4 bases between. This CDR3 is built from 13 residues. DNA for the CDR3: TGTGCCAGCAGCGTAGTACGCACCGGGGAGCTGTTTTTT. Translating it yields CASSVVRTGELFF.

The chain has TRBV6-1 and TRBJ2-3, with D unclear. V lost 6 bases and J 3 bases, leaving 4 bases between the germline ends. Germline CDR1 is MNHNS and CDR2 is SASEGT. The CDR3 contains 11 residues. The CDR3 loop is CASRWTDTQYF. The CDR3 DNA is TGTGCCAGCAGATGGACAGATACGCAGTATTTT.

The rearrangement joins TRBV10-3 to TRBJ2-1; unclear D gene. From germline, CDR1 is ENHRY and CDR2 SYGVKD. The CDR3 contains 17 residues. V was shortened by 4 bases and J by 2 bases, with 18 bases between the two germline ends. The CDR3 region is CAISALSREAPYNEQFF. For the CDR3, the DNA is TGTGCCATCAGTGCGCTCTCGAGAGAGGCCCCCTACAATGAGCAGTTCTTC.

This clone occurred many times. V is TRBV5-4 and J is TRBJ2-2; either TRBD1 or TRBD2 may supply D (5 bases each). Trimming removed 4 bases at V and 0 bases at J, with 10 bases between. This CDR3 has 15 amino acids. The germline V gene encodes CDR1 SGHNT and CDR2 YYREEE (reference sequence). The CDR3 loop is CASSPGTPNTGELFF. The CDR3 DNA reads TGTGCCAGCAGCCCGGGGACCCCGAACACCGGGGAGCTGTTTTTT.

V is TRBV27 and J is TRBJ2-1; TRBD2 agrees at 8 bases. With V trimmed by 4 bases and J by 4 bases, 12 bases remained unmatched. The CDR3 consists of 17 residues. Germline CDR1 reads MNHEY; CDR2 reads SMNVEV (reference sequence). The CDR3 sequence: CASSSLGLATFYNEQFF. Written as DNA, the CDR3 is TGTGCCAGCAGTTCCCTCGGACTAGCCACCTTTTACAATGAGCAGTTCTTC.

V is TRBV29-1 and J is TRBJ2-7, with 8 bases lining up with TRBD1. V trimming: 7 bases; J trimming: 2 bases; junction bases outside the gene matches: 7. This CDR3 has 13 residues. Germline V gene sequence: CDR1 SQVTM, CDR2 ANQGSEA. CDR3 loop: CSARSGGPYEQYF. In DNA form, the CDR3 reads TGCAGCGCACGATCAGGGGGCCCCTACGAGCAGTACTTC.

This sequence joins TRBV12-5 and TRBJ1-1; 8 bases align to TRBD1. Trimming cost V 0 bases and J 1 base; bases outside gene matches: 4. Germline V lookup: CDR1 LGHNT, CDR2 FRNRAP. This CDR3 has 16 residues. CDR3 bases: TGTGCTAGTGGTTTGGTACGGGGGACAGGGAACACTGAAGCTTTCTTT. This translates into CASGLVRGTGNTEAFF.

The chain is built from TRBV18 and TRBJ2-5; D gene unclear. The DNA end is a closer match to TRBJ2-7, so the J assignment may be wrong. The length of the CDR3 is 14 residues. In germline, CDR1 is KGHSH, CDR2 LQKENI. Here the CDR3 reads CASSPSITSYEQYF. As DNA, the CDR3 is TGTGCCAGCTCACCAAGCATAACCTCCTACGAGCAGTACTTC.

This clone has at least ten counts. The CDR3 here is CASSEFRESGDTQYF. CDR3 in DNA: TGTGCCAGCAGTGAATTTAGGGAGTCGGGGGATACGCAGTATTTT. This chain connects TRBV25-1 to TRBJ2-3, with a possible D match to TRBD2 (5 bases). Germline CDR1 is MGHDK and CDR2 is SYGVNS. This CDR3 has 15 amino acids. V was pared by 1 base and J by 6 bases, with 14 bases between.

This clone was detected many times. V and J are TRBV15 and TRBJ2-7; 10 positions agree with TRBD2. Germline lookup yields CDR1 LNHNV and CDR2 YYDKDF (reference sequence). There are 17 residues in the CDR3. After removal of 3 bases from V and 5 bases from J, the junction contained 13 bases not matched to a gene. CDR3 in amino acids: CATSSGRPAGGPHEQYF. In DNA form, the CDR3 reads TGTGCCACCAGCAGTGGGCGTCCAGCGGGAGGGCCCCACGAGCAGTACTTC.

The gene calls are TRBV7-3 and TRBJ2-1, with a possible D match to TRBD2 (5 bases). V shed 4 bases and J shed 3 bases, with 10 bases lying between them. The CDR3 runs to 14 residues. CDR1 and CDR2 from the germline V gene are SGHTA and FQGTGA. This chain's CDR3 is CASSSARDYNEQFF. In DNA, the CDR3 is TGTGCCAGCAGCTCCGCTCGGGACTACAATGAGCAGTTCTTC.

The V and J genes are TRBV28 and TRBJ1-2; D is perhaps TRBD1 (5 bases). The germline V and J ends were trimmed by 5 bases and 7 bases, with 17 bases remaining between them. The CDR3 is 14 amino acids. Germline-derived CDR1 and CDR2 are MDHEN and SYDVKM. The CDR3, as DNA: TGTGCCAGCAGTGTCCCCAGCAGGGTGGCTGGCTACACCTTC. It specifies CASSVPSRVAGYTF.

A few counts support this clone. Other DNA sequences within the sample encode an identical CDR3. The chain combines TRBV5-1 with TRBJ1-2, with 7 bases matching TRBD1. Per the germline V gene, CDR1 is SGHRS and CDR2 is YFSETQ. The J segment lost 3 bases and the V segment lost 4 bases, leaving 3 bases of the junction unmatched. CDR3 length: 13 amino acids. Here the CDR3 DNA reads TGCGCCAGCAGCCCCGGACAGGACTATGGCTACACCTTC. Translated, it gives CASSPGQDYGYTF.

This clone was seen more than once but under ten times. This chain joins TRBV5-6 and TRBJ2-5; D uncertain. The V and J ends lost 0 bases and 6 bases respectively, with 12 bases between them. The germline gives CDR1 SGHDT, CDR2 YYEEEE. The CDR3 runs to 14 residues. The CDR3: CASSLERAVQTQYF. DNA of the CDR3: TGTGCCAGCAGCTTGGAAAGGGCCGTACAGACCCAGTACTTC.